The 22 T cell receptor beta chains listed next were all sequenced from one sample in a study of shared clonotypes between healthy human individuals. Produced via immunoSEQ multiplex PCR; TCRdb's table is partial and in-frame only. Counted here are 2 million to 2.5 million clones, less than 95% occurring once; the ten biggest clones make up around 1.1%. Naive CD8 populations comprised CD45RO-negative cells positively selected for CCR7, excluding terminally differentiated effector memory CD45RA+ cells. Specimen: naive CD8+ T cells sorted from blood. These receptor sequences come from a man between 18 and 29 years old in good health.

The chain is built from TRBV13 and TRBJ1-1; D gene uncertain. The CDR3 spans 14 residues. Germline loops: CDR1 PRHDT, CDR2 FYEKMQ (reference sequence). V lost 3 bases to trimming and J lost 1 base, with 9 bases between them. The CDR3 loop is CASSLGMRNTEAFF. The CDR3 DNA follows: TGTGCCAGCAGCTTGGGGATGAGGAACACTGAAGCTTTCTTT.

The rearrangement links TRBV5-1 to TRBJ2-7, with TRBD2 identical over 7 bases. CDR1 is SGHRS and CDR2 is YFSETQ in the germline V gene. The CDR3 contains 16 residues. The trim removed 0 bases at V and 5 bases at J, leaving 11 bases unmatched. DNA for the CDR3: TGCGCCAGCAGCTTGGCGGAAGCCGGGGGGTTCAACGAGCAGTACTTC. As protein: CASSLAEAGGFNEQYF. The full variable domain, with the rest looked up from reference TRBV5-1 and TRBJ2-7, is KAGVTQTPRYLIKTRGQQVTLSCSPISGHRSVSWYQQTPGQGLQFLFEYFSETQRNKGNFPGRFSGRQFSNSRSEMNVSTLELGDSALYLCASSLAEAGGFNEQYFGPGTRLTVT.

The count of this clone is one. The J gene is TRBJ1-2, the V gene TRBV2, with 7 bases aligning to TRBD1. V was clipped by 7 bases and J by 4 bases; unmatched bases: 9. Per germline, CDR1 SNHLY and CDR2 FYNNEI. The CDR3 sequence is 14 residues long. In nucleotides, the CDR3 is TGTGCCAGCAACCCCCAGGGGGGTGCCTATGGCTACACCTTC. It is translated as CASNPQGGAYGYTF.

The J gene is TRBJ2-7, the V gene TRBV9; no definite D call. The length of the CDR3 is 13 residues. The V gene's germline CDR1 is SGDLS and CDR2 YYNGEE. V was clipped by 0 bases and J by 7 bases, with 11 bases between them. CDR3 sequence: CASSVASGQEQYF. In nucleotides, the CDR3 is TGTGCCAGCAGCGTAGCTTCGGGCCAAGAGCAGTACTTC.

The count of this clone is one. The chain is built from TRBV15 and TRBJ1-5; maybe TRBD1 (5 bases). Germline CDR1 is LNHNV and CDR2 is YYDKDF (reference sequence). The CDR3 is made up of 17 amino acids. V was cut by 0 bases and J by 0 bases, with 12 bases left in between. The CDR3 spells CATSRDMWGSSNQPQHF. In DNA form, the CDR3 reads TGTGCCACCAGCAGAGATATGTGGGGGTCTAGCAATCAGCCCCAGCATTTT.

J is TRBJ1-5 and V is TRBV21-1. TRBV21-1 is a recognized pseudogene. The CDR3 length is 15 residues. As DNA, the CDR3 is TGTGCCAGCAGCAAAGTGTCGGTTGAGGTTCAGCCCCAGCATTTT. It translates to CASSKVSVEVQPQHF.

The chain recombines TRBV6-5 with TRBJ2-1; D gene uncertain. The CDR3 runs to 16 residues. V was shortened by 2 bases and J by 0 bases, with 11 bases between the two germline ends. Germline V gene sequence: CDR1 MNHEY, CDR2 SVGAGI. The CDR3 region has the DNA TGTGCCAGCAGTTACATGAGTAGCAGCTCCTACAATGAGCAGTTCTTC. The encoded protein is CASSYMSSSSYNEQFF.

The genes are TRBV28 and TRBJ2-4; no firm D call. Germline loops: CDR1 MDHEN, CDR2 SYDVKM. The CDR3 spans 15 residues. Trimming took off 6 bases at V and 0 bases at J, with 12 bases between the two ends. This CDR3 is CASSPIPIAKNIQYF. DNA for the CDR3: TGTGCCAGCAGCCCTATCCCCATAGCCAAAAACATTCAGTACTTC.

This chain uses TRBV7-3 with TRBJ2-6, with 10 bases matching TRBD1. The CDR3 runs 17 residues. Per the germline V gene, CDR1 is SGHTA and CDR2 is FQGTGA. Unmatched junction bases numbered 2, after V lost 3 bases and J lost 0 bases. The CDR3 DNA is TGTGCCAGCAGCTTGACAGGGGGCAACTCTGGGGCCAACGTCCTGACTTTC. Translation: CASSLTGGNSGANVLTF.

This clone has only a few counts. This rearrangement joins TRBV10-1 to TRBJ1-2; 9 bases agree with TRBD1. The CDR3 has 14 residues. With 1 base clipped from V and 6 bases from J, the junction kept 3 bases outside the gene matches. In germline, CDR1 is WNHNN, CDR2 SYGVQD (reference sequence). The DNA of the CDR3 is TGCGCCAGCAGTGAGTTGGGACAGGGCGATGGCTACACCTTC. Translating it yields CASSELGQGDGYTF.

Note on this clone: The sample holds other DNA sequences that translate to the same CDR3. This chain joins TRBV28 and TRBJ1-2; perhaps TRBD1 as D (5 bases). V was cut by 2 bases and J by 4 bases, with 5 bases left in between. This CDR3 is 12 amino acids long. Germline CDR1 is MDHEN and CDR2 is SYDVKM. The CDR3 loop is CASSLDSYGYTF. The CDR3 DNA follows: TGTGCCAGCAGTTTAGACAGCTATGGCTACACCTTC.

Only a few counts were recorded for this clone. The chain couples TRBV29-1 to TRBJ1-2; D remains ambiguous. Germline-derived CDR1 and CDR2 are SQVTM and ANQGSEA. The ends were cut back, 1 base at V and 7 bases at J, with 16 bases in the middle. This CDR3 is built from 14 residues. The CDR3 coding sequence is TGCAGCGTTGAAGTTGGGCCTCTGCGGGCTGGCTACACCTTC. Translated, it gives CSVEVGPLRAGYTF.

The chain carries TRBV7-2 and TRBJ2-7; 7 bases are a match to TRBD2. This CDR3 region has 14 residues. Germline CDR1 is SGHTA and CDR2 is FQGNSA. Losses at the gene ends were 5 bases for V and 6 bases for J; bases not matched to a gene: 10. The CDR3 protein is CASSAIAGDLEQYF. CDR3 sequence (DNA): TGTGCCAGCAGCGCCATCGCGGGGGATCTCGAGCAGTACTTC.

The J gene is TRBJ2-3, the V gene TRBV7-6, with D tentatively TRBD1 (5 bases). V lost 5 bases, J lost 0 bases, and 15 bases lay in between. The germline V gene has CDR1 SGHVS and CDR2 FNYEAQ. CDR3 length: 16 amino acids. Here the CDR3 DNA reads TGTGCCAGCAGCCCGGGTGGGGCTCTAAGCACAGATACGCAGTATTTT. Residues: CASSPGGALSTDTQYF.

To note about this clone: The identical CDR3 is also encoded by other nucleotide sequences in the sample. The chain joins TRBV27 to TRBJ1-1; TRBD1 matches at 9 bases. The germline CDR1 and CDR2 sequences are MNHEY and SMNVEV (reference sequence). The CDR3 loop spans 14 amino acids. The V gene end was trimmed by 5 bases and the J gene end by 5 bases; junction bases not matched to a gene: 6. CDR3 coding DNA: TGTGCCAGCAGTAGTCGACAGGGGGGGACTGAAGCTTTCTTT. This codes for CASSSRQGGTEAFF.

V is TRBV5-4 and J is TRBJ1-1; D remains unclear. The CDR3 is 13 amino acids. Germline V gives CDR1 SGHNT, CDR2 YYREEE (reference sequence). The V end lost 2 bases, the J end lost 5 bases, and 10 bases lay between the germline ends. The DNA of the CDR3 is TGTGCCAGCAGCTTAGGCAGAAGGACTGAAGCTTTCTTT. Translated: CASSLGRRTEAFF. Full variable domain (missing parts from reference TRBV5-4 and TRBJ1-1): ETGVTQSPTHLIKTRGQQVTLRCSSQSGHNTVSWYQQALGQGPQFIFQYYREEENGRGNFPPRFSGLQFPNYSSELNVNALELDDSALYLCASSLGRRTEAFFGQGTRLTVV.

This chain joins TRBV1 and TRBJ2-5; the table calls TRBD2, which could not be checked here. TRBV1 is assigned pseudogene status. The CDR3 extends over 16 amino acids. CDR3 in amino acids: CTSSQDHLAVTKTQYF. In DNA form, the CDR3 reads TGCACCAGCAGCCAAGATCACCTAGCGGTGACCAAGACCCAGTACTTC.

The V call is TRBV6-5, the J call TRBJ2-7; 10 nucleotides match TRBD1. The J segment lost 3 bases and the V segment lost 6 bases, leaving 5 bases of the junction unmatched. Germline V gene sequence: CDR1 MNHEY, CDR2 SVGAGI. The CDR3 runs to 14 residues. CDR3 residues: CASSTDRGNYEQYF. The CDR3, as DNA: TGTGCCAGCAGCACGGACAGGGGGAACTACGAGCAGTACTTC.

This clone was detected only once. The chain recombines TRBV6-5 with TRBJ2-1; maybe TRBD1 (7 bases). Germline V CDR1 and CDR2: MNHEY, SVGAGI. This CDR3 is 14 amino acids long. V lost 2 bases and J 10 bases, leaving 15 bases between the germline ends. The CDR3 nucleotides are TGTGCCAGCAGTTACCAGGGGGGAGGTATGGAGCAGTTCTTC. Residues: CASSYQGGGMEQFF.

The CDR3 here is CASSQASGSSYNEQFF. The CDR3 nucleotides are TGCGCCAGCAGCCAAGCCAGCGGGAGCTCCTACAATGAGCAGTTCTTC. V gene TRBV4-3 combines with J gene TRBJ2-1; 8 bases fit TRBD2. There are 16 residues in the CDR3. The germline CDR1 and CDR2 sequences are LGHNA and YSLEER. The V gene end was trimmed by 1 base and the J gene end by 0 bases; junction bases not matched to a gene: 2.

On this clone itself: One end of the junction is discordant with germline, which a read error may explain. At the DNA level, this CDR3 is encoded by other sequences in the same sample as well. The chain combines TRBV6-5 with TRBJ1-2; no clear D. CDR3 size: 15 residues. Germline-derived CDR1 and CDR2 are MNHEY and SVGAGI. CDR3 loop: CASSYSEGGNYGYTF. CDR3 DNA: TGTGCCAGCAGCTACTCGGAGGGCGGAAACTATGGCTACACCTTC.

The chain is built from TRBV6-5 and TRBJ1-2, with D possibly being TRBD1 (5 bases). The V end was cut by 0 bases, the J end by 7 bases, with 15 bases between. The CDR3 is 15 residues long. Germline assignment: CDR1 MNHEY and CDR2 SVGAGI. The CDR3 loop is CASSYSTGDLRGYTF. CDR3 coding DNA: TGTGCCAGCAGTTACTCGACGGGGGACCTGCGTGGCTACACCTTC.